This T cell receptor beta chain was captured by sequencing in a study of T-cell memory formation after mild COVID-19. TCRdb passed the 5' RACE reads through MiXCR, listing each CDR3 protein once. The sample consists of approximately 65,000 distinct CDR3 sequences, about a sixth of them appearing once. Study-wide results and limits: SARS-CoV-2 specificity was not confirmed for second-wave clones peaking on day 37. Prior to infection, memory already included some responding clones, suggesting cross-reactive memory joined. The CD4+ clones that contracted clustered mainly within CM and EM, and the CD8+ clones concentrated in EMRA.

Details on this clonotype: The antigen is unknown.

Trimming took off 6 bases at V and 3 bases at J, with 17 bases between the two ends. This CDR3 is built from 15 residues. The chain is built from TRBV12-3 or TRBV12-4 and TRBJ1-2; perhaps TRBD1 as D (5 bases). This TCR was sampled from an adult woman who had mild COVID-19 (a few samples of this study predate the infection). Cell type and time point are not known. Sequencing was carried out using PBMCs or a T cell subset sorted from them (not recorded which). The CDR3 DNA reads TGTGCCAGCAGCCCGGGAGGGACGGGGGACTATGGCTACACCTTC. Its protein product is CASSPGGTGDYGYTF.